Here is one T cell receptor beta chain with its context. This CDR3 is 13 amino acids long. V shed 5 bases and J shed 2 bases, with 10 bases lying between them. The germline gives CDR1 MNHEY, CDR2 SMNVEV (reference sequence). The data were taken from a study of blood T cell repertoires in COVID-19. For the study at large: Sample material is recorded as cDNA or gDNA derived from T cells, B-cell-depleted T cells, or PBMCs.

Participants spanned ages roughly 18 to 95 years and resided in about two dozen US areas. Cohort placement rested on clinical history that participants reported themselves. Before they entered the study, exposed participants had met a COVID-19 case within 2 weeks. Sequencing used immunoSEQ multiplex PCR; TCRdb keeps in-frame clones, though not all of them. This sample yields roughly 190,000 clones, of which 84% are seen a single time; 3% to 3.5% belongs to the top ten. The clonotype was recovered from a woman in her twenties or thirties who had been exposed to COVID-19. The sequenced sample was PBMCs or T cells enriched from blood (not recorded which). The V gene is TRBV27, the J gene TRBJ2-7; D is possibly TRBD1 (5 bases). DNA for the CDR3: TGTGCCAGCAGTAAAGGACATCCCTACGAGCAGTACTTC. As protein: CASSKGHPYEQYF.